The sequence of this T cell receptor (beta chain) was determined in a study of T cell repertoires in cytomegalovirus infection. Deletions cut 3 bases from V and 2 bases from J, with 13 bases between. This CDR3 is 15 amino acids long. TCRdb re-called the reads through MiXCR, storing one row per CDR3 protein. Of 650,000 to 850,000 distinct CDR3 sequences listed, about 28% are singletons. Study-wide points: Summed frequency of public TCR beta families distinguished CMV carriers with the relevant HLA.

As regards this clonotype: Its antigen is unidentified.

The sequencing here drew on cultured CD8+ T cells from PBMCs, taken from culture after CMV antigen stimulation. This TCR was sampled from a human donor in good health (CMV status not recorded). Some clones in this sample may be carry-over from other donors' samples. This rearrangement joins TRBV12-3 or TRBV12-4 to TRBJ1-2, with D unresolved. CDR3 nucleotides: TGTGCCAGCAGTTTTAGGCACCTTCCCAACTATGGCTACACCTTC. This encodes CASSFRHLPNYGYTF.